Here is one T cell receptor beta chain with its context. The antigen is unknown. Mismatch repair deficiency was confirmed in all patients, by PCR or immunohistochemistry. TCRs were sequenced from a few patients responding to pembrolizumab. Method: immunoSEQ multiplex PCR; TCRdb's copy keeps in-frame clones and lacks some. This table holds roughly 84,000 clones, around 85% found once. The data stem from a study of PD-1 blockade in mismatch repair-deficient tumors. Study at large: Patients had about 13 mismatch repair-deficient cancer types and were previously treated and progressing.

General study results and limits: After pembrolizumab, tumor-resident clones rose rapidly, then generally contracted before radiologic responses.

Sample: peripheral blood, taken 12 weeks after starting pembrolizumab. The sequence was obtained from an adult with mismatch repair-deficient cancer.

CDR3 sequence (DNA): TGTGCCAGCCAAATAGGGACAGGCACAGATACGCAGTATTTT. The encoded protein is CASQIGTGTDTQYF. The chain is built from TRBV21-1 and TRBJ2-3; TRBD1 reflects the table's D call only, with no check against the DNA. TRBV21-1 is deemed a pseudogene. CDR3 length equals 14 residues.